A selection of T cell receptor beta chains follows, all from one sample in a study of T cells in Graves' hyperthyroidism and ophthalmopathy. TCRdb fed the multiplex PCR reads into MiXCR, producing one record per CDR3 protein. The data contain around 350,000 distinct CDR3 sequences, approximately 14% of them seen just once; the ten biggest clones take up 25% to 30%. Sequencing was carried out using blood. The receptors originated from a woman aged 18-30 years with Graves' hyperthyroidism that later progressed to Graves' ophthalmopathy. Each CDR3 is given with its conserved first and last residue. D genes are given only for firm matches. Size is stated for part of the rows, as once, few or many counts, or as a class when the clone is expanded.

clone_size j_call d_call cdr3_length v_call cdr3_aa cdr3_nt
few TRBJ1-1 . 15 TRBV20-1 CSARPPSALNTEAFF TGCAGTGCTCGTCCCCCCTCTGCCCTGAACACTGAAGCTTTCTTT
. TRBJ2-1 TRBD2 20 TRBV24-1 CATSATGTSGPWSSYNEQFF TGTGCCACCAGTGCCACAGGGACTAGCGGGCCCTGGAGCTCCTACAATGAGCAGTTCTTC
many TRBJ2-1 TRBD2 17 TRBV3-1 CASSQGPGLAGGNEQFF TGTGCCAGCAGCCAAGGCCCTGGACTAGCGGGAGGCAATGAGCAGTTCTTC
many TRBJ2-7 . 18 TRBV6-2/TRBV6-3 CASSYSIKGDKENHEQYF TGTGCCAGCAGTTACTCGATCAAGGGGGACAAAGAAAACCACGAGCAGTACTTC
many TRBJ2-3 TRBD2 14 TRBV20-1 CSALLAGAGDTQYF TGCAGTGCCCTACTAGCGGGAGCAGGCGATACGCAGTATTTT
. TRBJ2-1 TRBD2 15 TRBV5-8 CASTLIGRAYNEQFF TGTGCCAGCACCCTAATAGGGAGGGCTTACAATGAGCAGTTCTTC
. TRBJ1-1 . 12 TRBV30 CAWDPDGGIAFF TGTGCCTGGGACCCAGACGGAGGAATAGCTTTCTTT
many TRBJ2-7 . 12 TRBV20-1 CSARGDRYEQYF TGCAGTGCTAGAGGAGACCGCTACGAGCAGTACTTC
many TRBJ2-1 . 14 TRBV7-2 CASSLSAGLNEQFF TGTGCCAGCAGCTTATCCGCAGGGCTCAATGAGCAGTTCTTC
many TRBJ2-3 . 15 TRBV24-1 CATSDHSASTDTQYF TGTGCCACCAGTGACCACAGTGCTAGCACAGATACGCAGTATTTT
many TRBJ2-7 TRBD1 13 TRBV13 CASSPGTVYEQYF TGTGCCAGCAGCCCCGGGACAGTGTACGAGCAGTACTTC
many TRBJ2-1 TRBD2 13 TRBV9 CASSVEAGPEQFF TGTGCCAGCAGCGTAGAAGCGGGACCCGAGCAGTTCTTC
many TRBJ2-7 TRBD1 15 TRBV6-5 CASSYSGTGGYEQYF TGTGCCAGCAGCTATTCCGGGACAGGGGGTTACGAGCAGTACTTC
many TRBJ1-2 TRBD1 13 TRBV2 CASSLDRLRGYTF TGTGCCAGCAGTCTGGACAGGCTGAGGGGCTACACCTTC
few TRBJ2-1 TRBD1 14 TRBV19 CASSIVGDRGEQFF TGTGCCAGTAGTATAGTGGGAGACAGGGGTGAGCAGTTCTTC
many TRBJ1-4 TRBD1 15 TRBV30 CAWSGRTGVNEKLFF TGTGCCTGGAGTGGGCGGACAGGGGTTAATGAAAAACTGTTTTTT
. TRBJ2-7 . 14 TRBV20-1 CSGSDLFSSYEQYF TGCAGTGGTTCAGATTTATTTAGCTCCTACGAGCAGTACTTC
. TRBJ1-6 . 16 TRBV20-1 CSARGVGASYNSPLHF TGCAGTGCTAGAGGAGTGGGGGCATCCTATAATTCACCCCTCCACTTT
few TRBJ1-5 . 16 TRBV19 CASSQRPPYSNQPQHF TGTGCCAGTAGTCAACGCCCCCCTTATAGCAATCAGCCCCAGCATTTT
. TRBJ1-2 . 13 TRBV6-2/TRBV6-3 CASSHGTGDGYTF TGTGCCAGCAGCCACGGGACCGGGGATGGCTACACCTTC
many TRBJ2-7 TRBD2 19 TRBV7-9 CASSLLPGTSGRHSYEQYF TGTGCCAGCAGCTTACTCCCAGGGACTAGCGGGAGGCATTCCTACGAGCAGTACTTC
few TRBJ2-5 TRBD2 16 TRBV4-3 CASSRGLVTHQETQYF TGCGCCAGCAGCCGGGGACTAGTAACGCACCAAGAGACCCAGTACTTC
. TRBJ2-1 TRBD2 16 TRBV4-1 CASSQVGSSGYNEQFF TGCGCCAGCAGCCAAGTAGGGTCTAGCGGATACAATGAGCAGTTCTTC
many TRBJ2-5 TRBD2 18 TRBV15 CATSSQRSGGGIQETQYF TGTGCCACCAGCTCGCAGAGGTCAGGCGGGGGGATACAAGAGACCCAGTACTTC
many TRBJ2-1 . 16 TRBV7-8 CASSLLAQTSYNEQFF TGTGCCAGCAGCTTATTAGCCCAAACCTCCTACAATGAGCAGTTCTTC
. TRBJ1-4 . 17 TRBV18 CASSPTIGLTTNEKLFF TGTGCCAGCTCACCAACCATAGGGCTCACAACTAATGAAAAACTGTTTTTT
. TRBJ1-3 . 13 TRBV29-1 CSVGEPIVNTIYF TGCAGCGTGGGAGAACCCATTGTTAACACCATATATTTT
many TRBJ2-3 TRBD1 17 TRBV12-3/TRBV12-4 CARSSGTGGSGTDTQYF TGTGCCAGAAGTTCCGGGACAGGGGGATCGGGCACAGATACGCAGTATTTT
many TRBJ2-7 . 13 TRBV6-5 CASSYRTNYEQYF TGTGCCAGCAGTTACAGGACAAACTACGAGCAGTACTTC